This TCR beta chain was observed in a study of early T cells in non-severe SARS-CoV-2 infection. Study results and caveats: VDJdb matches were skewed toward anti-spike CD8 T cell responses.

Many counts were recorded for this clonotype. As yet, its antigen is unknown. The CDR3 runs to 15 residues. Germline V lookup: CDR1 MNHNS, CDR2 SASEGT. The V and J ends lost 2 bases and 5 bases, in that order; junction bases with no gene match: 6. Unique molecular identifiers were attached to individual cDNA molecules. TCRdb called the 5' RACE reads again in MiXCR, with one record for every CDR3 protein. The table shows roughly 32,000 distinct CDR3 sequences, with about 9.9% occurring only once. The TCR originated in an adult who was a healthcare worker with PCR-confirmed SARS-CoV-2 infection or an uninfected control (not recorded which). The sequenced sample consisted of whole blood. The V gene is TRBV6-1, the J gene TRBJ1-5, with 7 bases lining up with TRBD1. The CDR3 sequence is CASSEKQGTYQPQHF. CDR3 nucleotides: TGTGCCAGCAGTGAAAAACAGGGGACCTATCAGCCCCAGCATTTT.